This TCR beta chain was recorded in a study of Graves' ophthalmopathy and Graves' hyperthyroidism. Researchers took RNA transcripts and amplified TCR beta CDR3 regions from them. An opening RT-PCR round employed HTBI primers and preceded a second-round multiplex PCR. TCRdb reanalysed the multiplex PCR reads using MiXCR and keeps one entry per CDR3 protein. The sample records almost 750,000 distinct CDR3 sequences, 40% being singletons. Findings and limits, study-wide: Using 13 signatures, a model distinguished ophthalmopathy from stable hyperthyroidism, reaching just under 90% sensitivity and around 81% specificity. At about 69% sensitivity and 72.22% specificity, the model predicted progression of the ophthalmopathy.

V lost 9 bases and J lost 4; bases outside the gene matches: 12. CDR3 length equals 15 residues. Germline loops: CDR1 LNHDA, CDR2 SQIVND (reference sequence). A few counts support this clonotype. No antigen is known for it. The diagnostic workup employed clinical symptoms, serum thyroxine, TRAb, thyroid ultrasound and orbital computed tomography. As the starting material, 10 ml of fresh peripheral blood yielded the PBMCs. The genes are TRBV19 and TRBJ1-1, with 9 bases identical to TRBD1. The source is an adult man with Graves' ophthalmopathy. Source material: peripheral blood. DNA for the CDR3: TGTGCCAGCAAACTCATCGGGACAGGGTCCACTGAAGCTTTCTTT. Protein: CASKLIGTGSTEAFF.